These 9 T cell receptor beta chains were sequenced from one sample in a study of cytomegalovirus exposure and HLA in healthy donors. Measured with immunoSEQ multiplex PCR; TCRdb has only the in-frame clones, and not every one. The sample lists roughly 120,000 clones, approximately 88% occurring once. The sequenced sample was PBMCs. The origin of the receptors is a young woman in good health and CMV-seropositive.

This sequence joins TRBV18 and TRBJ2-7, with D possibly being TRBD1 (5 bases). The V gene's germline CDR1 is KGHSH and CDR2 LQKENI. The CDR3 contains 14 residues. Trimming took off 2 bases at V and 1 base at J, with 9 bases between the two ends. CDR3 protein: CASSPGRASYEQYF. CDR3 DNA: TGTGCCAGCTCACCAGGCAGGGCGTCCTACGAGCAGTACTTC.

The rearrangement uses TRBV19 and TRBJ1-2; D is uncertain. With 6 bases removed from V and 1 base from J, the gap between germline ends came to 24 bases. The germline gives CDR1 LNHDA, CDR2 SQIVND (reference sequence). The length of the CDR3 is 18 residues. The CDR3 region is CASSPLGFQEGFNYGYTF. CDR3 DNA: TGTGCCAGTAGCCCCCTCGGGTTCCAGGAGGGATTTAACTATGGCTACACCTTC.

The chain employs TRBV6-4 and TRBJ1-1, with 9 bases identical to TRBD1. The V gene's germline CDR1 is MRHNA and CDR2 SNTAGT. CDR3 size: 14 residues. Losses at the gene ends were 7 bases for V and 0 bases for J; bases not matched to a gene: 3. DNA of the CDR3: TGTGCCAGCAAACGGACAGGGGTGAACACTGAAGCTTTCTTT. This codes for CASKRTGVNTEAFF.

The CDR3 loop reads CASSPGTGVHEQYF. CDR3 in DNA: TGTGCCAGCAGCCCTGGGACAGGGGTCCACGAGCAGTACTTC. This sequence joins TRBV7-8 and TRBJ2-7; TRBD1 aligns across 10 bases. CDR3 length equals 14 residues. Looked up from germline, CDR1 is SGHVS and CDR2 is FQNEAQ. The V gene end was trimmed by 5 bases and the J gene end by 5 bases; junction bases not matched to a gene: 6.

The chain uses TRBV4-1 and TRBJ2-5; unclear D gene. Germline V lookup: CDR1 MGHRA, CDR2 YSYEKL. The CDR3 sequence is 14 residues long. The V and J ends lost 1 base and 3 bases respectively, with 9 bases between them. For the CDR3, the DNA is TGCGCCAGCAGCCAAGTAGGCGGTGAAGAGACCCAGTACTTC. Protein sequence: CASSQVGGEETQYF.

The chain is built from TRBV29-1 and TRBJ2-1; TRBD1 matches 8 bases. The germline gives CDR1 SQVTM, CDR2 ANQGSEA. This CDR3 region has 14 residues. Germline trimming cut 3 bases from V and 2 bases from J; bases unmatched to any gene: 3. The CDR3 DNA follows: TGCAGCGTTGATGGCAGGGGGCCCTACAATGAGCAGTTCTTC. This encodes CSVDGRGPYNEQFF.

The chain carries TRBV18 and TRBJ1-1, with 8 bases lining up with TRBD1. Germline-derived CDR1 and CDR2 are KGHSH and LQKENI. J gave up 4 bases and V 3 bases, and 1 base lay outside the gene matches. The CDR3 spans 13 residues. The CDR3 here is CASSPDRATEAFF. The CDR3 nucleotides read TGTGCCAGCTCACCGGACAGGGCCACTGAAGCTTTCTTT.

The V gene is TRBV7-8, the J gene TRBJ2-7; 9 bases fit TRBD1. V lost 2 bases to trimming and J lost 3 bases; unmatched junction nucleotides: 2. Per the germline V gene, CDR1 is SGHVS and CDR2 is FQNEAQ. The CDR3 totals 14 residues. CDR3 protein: CASSLKGQGYEQYF. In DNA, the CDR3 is TGTGCCAGCAGCTTAAAGGGACAGGGCTACGAGCAGTACTTC.

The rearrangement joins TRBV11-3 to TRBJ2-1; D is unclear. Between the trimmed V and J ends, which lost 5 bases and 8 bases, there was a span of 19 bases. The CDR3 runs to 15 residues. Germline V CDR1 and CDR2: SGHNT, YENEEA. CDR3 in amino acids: CASSPPTPPKYEQFF. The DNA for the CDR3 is TGTGCCAGCAGCCCTCCTACCCCTCCGAAGTATGAGCAGTTCTTC. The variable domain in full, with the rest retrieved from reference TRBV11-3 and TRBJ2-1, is EAGVVQSPRYKIIEKKQPVAFWCNPISGHNTLYWYLQNLGQGPELLIRYENEEAVDDSQLPKDRFSAERLKGVDSTLKIQPAELGDSAVYLCASSPPTPPKYEQFFGPGTRLTVL.